The source of this T cell receptor beta chain is a study of blood T cell repertoires in COVID-19. Turning to the study itself: Samples of COVID-19 (acute and convalescent) were obtained from the United States, Italy and Spain. PBMCs, B-cell-depleted T cells, or T cells were the source of the cDNA or gDNA that made up the material.

The CDR3 runs 13 residues. Per the germline V gene, CDR1 is MNHEY and CDR2 is SVGAGI. V dropped 7 bases and J dropped 7 bases, with 13 bases sitting between them. Per the original data handling: Estimated nucleated cell counts came from reference gene primer amplification. TCRdb's copy holds only in-frame clones and misses some; the assay was immunoSEQ multiplex PCR. That table supplies the V and J calls and clone size; D and trimming were determined from the DNA. The repertoire consists of 140,000 to 150,000 clones, with 80% occurring once and the leading ten covering 10% to 15%. The sequenced material came from peripheral blood. The chain uses TRBV6-5 and TRBJ1-4; the D is unclear. The sequence was collected from a man aged 55 to 69 with active or convalescent COVID-19. In DNA, the CDR3 is TGTGCCAGCACACAGCAACGGGGTGAAAAACTGTTTTTT. Translating gives CASTQQRGEKLFF.